The clone carrying this T cell receptor beta chain was detected a few times. These data come from a study of patients and donors after allogeneic stem cell transplantation. Germline assignment: CDR1 MNHEY and CDR2 SVGAGI. The ends were cut back, 4 bases at V and 5 bases at J, with 17 bases in the middle. This CDR3 has 15 residues. TCRdb used MiXCR to reprocess the RT-PCR reads, holding one entry per CDR3 protein. The sample consists of roughly 880,000 distinct CDR3 sequences, roughly 18% of them appearing once. The TCR sequence derives from a human donor who was either an allogeneic HSCT recipient or a stem cell or donor lymphocyte infusion donor (not recorded which). It is not recorded whose cells these are; they may come from a transplant donor. The source material was blood, either unsorted or a sorted T cell fraction (not recorded which). The J gene is TRBJ1-1, the V gene TRBV6-5; TRBD1 is a possible D gene (6 bases). CDR3 sequence (DNA): TGTGCCAGCAGTTCTCCGGGGGCGGGGAGGACTGAAGCTTTCTTT. Translated: CASSSPGAGRTEAFF.